The clone carrying this T cell receptor (beta chain) was seen a handful of times. This sample is part of a study of shared clonotypes between healthy human individuals. The V segment lost 3 bases and the J segment 0 bases; nucleotides outside the gene matches: 10. Germline CDR1 and CDR2: MNHEY and SMNVEV (reference sequence). The CDR3 is made up of 17 amino acids. Measured with immunoSEQ multiplex PCR; TCRdb has only the in-frame clones, and not every one. The sample lists a few hundred thousand clones, around 67% occurring once. The chain recombines TRBV27 with TRBJ1-2; 7 bases align to TRBD1. This clonotype originated in a man aged 30 to 39 in good health. Sequenced material: memory CD4+ T cells sorted from blood. Subset denoted: CD45RA-negative fraction. The CDR3 nucleotides are TGTGCCAGCAGTTTCCAGGGGGGGTTCTGGGCTAACTATGGCTACACCTTC. Translated: CASSFQGGFWANYGYTF.